This TCR beta chain came from a study of shared clonotypes between healthy human individuals. Sequencing was performed with immunoSEQ multiplex PCR; in TCRdb, only in-frame clones are kept and a portion is missing. The sample carries around 610,000 clones, approximately 96% recorded once. Between the trimmed V and J ends, which lost 4 bases and 0 bases, there was a span of 4 bases. The CDR3 covers 14 residues. In germline, CDR1 is MGHRA, CDR2 YSYEKL. Naive-designated CD8 cells lacked CD45RO, were positively enriched for CCR7, and omitted terminally differentiated effector memory CD45RA+ cells. The chain joins TRBV4-1 to TRBJ1-6, with D hard to call. The clonotype was recovered from a woman aged 25 to 39 in good health. The sample consisted of naive CD8+ T cells sorted from blood. The CDR3 reads CASSPDSYNSPLHF. The CDR3 DNA sequence: TGCGCCAGCAGCCCGGACTCCTATAATTCACCCCTCCACTTT.